This section outlines one T cell receptor beta chain sequence together with its context. It lacks a known antigen. No base quality values were provided; no much bigger clone lies one nucleotide off. The receptor library was made with the immunoSEQ multiplex PCR assay. The TCRbeta CDR3 region and neighboring sequences were amplified from pancreatic genomic DNA and then sequenced. Per the authors' processing: Repertoire diversity was measured as a mean normalized Shannon-Wiener index, alongside productive clonality and productive rearrangement counts. The nonparametric Mann-Whitney U test was used to compare repertoire metrics between controls and chronic pancreatitis. A clonotype counted as shared when its CDR3beta sequence had identical amino acid composition and length across subjects. Held by TCRdb, this immuneACCESS table contains in-frame sequences only and omits some clones. Under half of the omission traces to an unresolved V gene where checked; the cause of the rest is unknown. V, J and clone size are those of that table, while D and trimming were read from the DNA. Within this sample are about 9,400 clones, with 70% to 80% of them counted one time only. The leading ten clones occupy approximately 15% of the sample.

This entry belongs to a study of immune characteristics of hereditary and idiopathic chronic pancreatitis. Study-wide context: Local immune cells and TCRbeta repertoires in the pancreas were profiled in this study for hereditary and idiopathic chronic pancreatitis, with control organ donor pancreases used for comparison. TCRbeta sequencing covered a few control pancreases, roughly 7 hereditary chronic pancreatitis pancreases and about 6 idiopathic chronic pancreatitis pancreases. Minimal in vitro experimental manipulation of pancreas-infiltrating T cells was the reason the gDNA-based approach was selected.

Chronic pancreatitis pancreas tissue came from patients undergoing total pancreatectomy with islet autotransplantation (TPIAT). None of the chronic pancreatitis patients included in the study had a known history of diabetes. Genomic DNA was extracted directly from bulk pancreas tissue, without T cell sorting, for TCRbeta sequencing. No particular cause of disease was identified in the patients with idiopathic chronic pancreatitis. Pancreas tissues from patients and organ donors were collected consecutively at two US centers. What the study reported, not specific to this receptor: Chronic pancreatitis caused by alcohol use was excluded from the study. Among about a dozen chronic pancreatitis patients, the number of productive TCR rearrangements showed a positive correlation with disease severity scores. Both chronic pancreatitis groups showed significantly increased TCRbeta repertoire diversity and reduced clonality versus controls. Because patient tissue could only be obtained at the time of TPIAT, differences in disease duration may have influenced the immune findings.

This receptor was obtained from a human donor with chronic pancreatitis. Sequencing was carried out using pancreas tissue with idiopathic chronic pancreatitis. In light of the paper, this sample's cell subset or site label describes: chronic pancreatitis without an identified cause.

The DNA is TGTGCCAGCAGCGAGGTCCCGGGGATGTCCTATGGCTACACCTTC. Its coded protein is CASSEVPGMSYGYTF. The chain employs TRBV7-2 and TRBJ1-2; the D gene assignment is ambiguous. V sheds 5 bases and J sheds 4 bases, leaving 17 bases between their ends. Including the terminal cysteine and phenylalanine, the CDR3 comprises 15 residues. The sequence is cut down to CDR3 DNA, 45 bases in frame from base 1. The CDR1 and CDR2 encoded by the germline V gene are SGHTA and FQGNSA.